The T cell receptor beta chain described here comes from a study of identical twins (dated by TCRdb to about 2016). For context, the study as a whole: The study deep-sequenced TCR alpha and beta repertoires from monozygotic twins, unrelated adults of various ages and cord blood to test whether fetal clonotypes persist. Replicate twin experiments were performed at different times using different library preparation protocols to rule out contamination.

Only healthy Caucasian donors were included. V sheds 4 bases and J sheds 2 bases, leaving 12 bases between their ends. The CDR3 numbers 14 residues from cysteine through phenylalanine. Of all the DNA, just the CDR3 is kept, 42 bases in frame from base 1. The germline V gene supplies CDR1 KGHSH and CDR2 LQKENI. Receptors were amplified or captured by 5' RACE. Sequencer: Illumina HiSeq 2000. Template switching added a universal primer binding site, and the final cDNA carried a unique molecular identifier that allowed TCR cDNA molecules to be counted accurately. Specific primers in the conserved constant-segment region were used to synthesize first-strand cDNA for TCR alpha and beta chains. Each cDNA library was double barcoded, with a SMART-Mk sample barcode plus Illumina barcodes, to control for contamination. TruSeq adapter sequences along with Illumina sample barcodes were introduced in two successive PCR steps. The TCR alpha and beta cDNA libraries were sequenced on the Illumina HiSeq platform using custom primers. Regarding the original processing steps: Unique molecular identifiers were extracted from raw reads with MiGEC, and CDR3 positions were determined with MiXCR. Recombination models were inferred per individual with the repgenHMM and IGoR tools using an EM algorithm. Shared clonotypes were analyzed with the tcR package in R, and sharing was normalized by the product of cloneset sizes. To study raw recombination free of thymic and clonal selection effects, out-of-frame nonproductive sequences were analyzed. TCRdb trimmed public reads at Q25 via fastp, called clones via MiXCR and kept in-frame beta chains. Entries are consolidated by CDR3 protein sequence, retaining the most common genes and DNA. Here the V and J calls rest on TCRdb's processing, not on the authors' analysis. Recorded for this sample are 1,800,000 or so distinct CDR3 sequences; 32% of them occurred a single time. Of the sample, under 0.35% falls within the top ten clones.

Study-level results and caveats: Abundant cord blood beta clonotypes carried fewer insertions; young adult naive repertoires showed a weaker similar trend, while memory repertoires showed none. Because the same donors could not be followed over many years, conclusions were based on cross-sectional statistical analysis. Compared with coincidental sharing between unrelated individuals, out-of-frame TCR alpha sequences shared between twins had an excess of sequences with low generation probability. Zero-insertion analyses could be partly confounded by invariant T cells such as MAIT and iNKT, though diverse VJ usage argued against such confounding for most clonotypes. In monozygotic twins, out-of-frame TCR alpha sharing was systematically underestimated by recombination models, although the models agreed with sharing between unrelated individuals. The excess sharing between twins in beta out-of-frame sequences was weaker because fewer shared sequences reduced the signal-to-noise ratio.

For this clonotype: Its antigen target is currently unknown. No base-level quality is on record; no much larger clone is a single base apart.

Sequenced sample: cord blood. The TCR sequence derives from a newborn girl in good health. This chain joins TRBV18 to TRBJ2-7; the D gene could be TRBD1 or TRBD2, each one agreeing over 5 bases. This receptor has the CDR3 CASSLRDATYEQYF. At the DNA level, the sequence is TGTGCCAGCTCACTCCGGGACGCAACCTACGAGCAGTACTTC.